This T cell receptor (beta chain) was observed in a study of blood T cell repertoires in COVID-19 (dated by TCRdb to the early 2020s). Looking at the study overall: The collaborator samples originated in the United States, Italy and Spain and spanned the acute and convalescent phases of COVID-19. The material from the prospective study consisted of cDNA or gDNA derived from T cells, B-cell-depleted T cells, or PBMCs. The dataset comprised deeply sampled blood TCRbeta repertoires from subjects exposed to, actively infected with, or recovered from COVID-19. The repertoires were made available in a free public database intended to serve as a resource for research on the immune response to SARS-CoV-2. The samples were drawn from the first 160 participants of the ongoing ImmuneRACE study and from some 1,300 subjects provided by 6 global collaborators. A de-identified subject ID, COVID-19 status, age in years and sex were almost always included in the sample metadata. Where available, HLA class I and class II types were taken from metadata supplied by the sample provider and were not determined by assay-based typing.

Whole blood was collected in K2EDTA tubes by collaborating institutions according to the institutions' own protocols. For TCRbeta analysis, collaborators shipped samples as frozen whole blood, isolated PBMCs, or DNA extracted from either of those sample types. Trimming takes 6 bases from V and 9 bases from J, and the germline ends sit 21 bases apart. The CDR3 runs 16 residues from the cysteine to the phenylalanine. The sequence is cut down to CDR3 DNA, 48 bases in frame from base 1. Looking up the germline V gene yields CDR1 MGHDK and CDR2 SYGVNS. Of note for this clone: The antigen it recognizes is unknown. The record has no base qualities; no much larger clone is one base away.

The full study reports these points: How much clinical and demographic metadata was included differed by source and by participant, and the metadata was provided uncurated.

TCRbeta CDR3 regions were amplified from genomic DNA by means of the immunoSEQ Assay, a bias-controlled multiplex PCR. The study's processing was this. The number of nucleated cells in each sample was estimated from the amplification of reference gene primers within the assay. Sequence reads were collapsed and filtered to measure the absolute abundance of every unique TCRbeta CDR3 rearrangement. For each sample, productive Simpson clonality was calculated as the square root of Simpson's diversity index across productive rearrangements. Here the immuneACCESS table is served through TCRdb, limited to in-frame sequences with V and J called. Missing clones are a known gap in these copies; in checked studies unresolved V genes cover under half, and the rest lacks a known reason. V and J calls and clone size are as listed in that table; D and trimming were resolved from the DNA. In this sample the table shows some 29,000 clones, more than 70% of which occur a single time. In total, the top ten clones hold 2% to 3% of the sample.

The sequenced material came from peripheral blood. The sequence was collected from a human donor in a cohort sampled during active COVID-19. The sequence links TRBV25-1 to TRBJ1-6, with a weak D call of TRBD1 (6 bases match). The CDR3 protein is CASSPHKTGSISPLHF. The DNA sequence is as follows: TGTGCCAGCAGCCCACACAAAACAGGGTCAATTTCACCCCTCCACTTT.